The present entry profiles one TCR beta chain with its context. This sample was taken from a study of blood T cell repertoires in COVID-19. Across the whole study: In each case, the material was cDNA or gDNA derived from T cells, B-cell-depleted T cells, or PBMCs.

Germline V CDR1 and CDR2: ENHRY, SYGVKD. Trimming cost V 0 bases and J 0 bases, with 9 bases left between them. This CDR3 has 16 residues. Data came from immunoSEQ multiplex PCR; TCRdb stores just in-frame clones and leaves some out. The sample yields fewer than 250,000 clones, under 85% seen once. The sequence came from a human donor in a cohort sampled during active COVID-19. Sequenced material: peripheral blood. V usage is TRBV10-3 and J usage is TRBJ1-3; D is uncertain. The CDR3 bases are TGTGCCATCAGTGAGTCACAGCTGTCCTCTGGAAACACCATATATTTT. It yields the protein CAISESQLSSGNTIYF.